Sequencing of this T cell receptor beta chain was carried out in a study of T cells after yellow fever vaccination. Trimming removed 1 base from V and 7 bases from J; junction bases left unmatched: 8. The CDR3 covers 15 residues. Germline V gene lookup returns CDR1 SGHRS and CDR2 YFSETQ. Regarding the study as a whole: Repertoires obtained by FACS sorting could include abundant clonotypes that entered as contaminants from the bulk population. CD4 and CD8 compartments shared a small share of clonotypes.

Template switching by 5'RACE produced TCR cDNA, adding a universal primer site and UMIs. A single record per CDR3 protein comes from TCRdb applying MiXCR to the 5' RACE reads. This sample has approximately 350,000 distinct CDR3 sequences, with around 10% found just once. In regard to this clonotype: Its antigen is undetermined.

The specimen comprised PBMCs, sampled on the day of the first yellow fever vaccination. The chain links TRBV5-1 to TRBJ1-2, with 9 bases aligning to TRBD1. The source of this sequence is a man aged 18-30 years who received the YFV17D yellow fever vaccine. CDR3 residues: CASSLTGQGLFGYTF. The CDR3 region has the DNA TGCGCCAGCAGCTTGACCGGACAGGGGTTATTTGGCTACACCTTC.